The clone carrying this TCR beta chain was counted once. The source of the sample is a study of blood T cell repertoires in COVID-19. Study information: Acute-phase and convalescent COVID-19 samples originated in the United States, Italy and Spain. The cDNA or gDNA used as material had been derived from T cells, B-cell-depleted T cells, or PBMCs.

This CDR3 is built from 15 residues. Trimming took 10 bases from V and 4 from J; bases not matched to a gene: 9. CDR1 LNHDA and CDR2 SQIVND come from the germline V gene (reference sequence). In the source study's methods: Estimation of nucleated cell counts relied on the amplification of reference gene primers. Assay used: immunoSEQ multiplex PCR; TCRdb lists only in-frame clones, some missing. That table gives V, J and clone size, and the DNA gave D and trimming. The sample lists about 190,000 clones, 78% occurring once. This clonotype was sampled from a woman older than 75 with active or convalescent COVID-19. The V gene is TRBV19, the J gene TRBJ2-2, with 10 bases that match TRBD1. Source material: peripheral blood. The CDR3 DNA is TGTGCCACTAGAGGACAGGGGGGATCCACCGGGGAGCTGTTTTTT. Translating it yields CATRGQGGSTGELFF. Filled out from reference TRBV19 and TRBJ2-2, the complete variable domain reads DGGITQSPKYLFRKEGQNVTLSCEQNLNHDAMYWYRQDPGQGLRLIYYSQIVNDFQKGDIAEGYSVSREKKESFPLTVTSAQKNPTAFYLCATRGQGGSTGELFFGEGSRLTVL.